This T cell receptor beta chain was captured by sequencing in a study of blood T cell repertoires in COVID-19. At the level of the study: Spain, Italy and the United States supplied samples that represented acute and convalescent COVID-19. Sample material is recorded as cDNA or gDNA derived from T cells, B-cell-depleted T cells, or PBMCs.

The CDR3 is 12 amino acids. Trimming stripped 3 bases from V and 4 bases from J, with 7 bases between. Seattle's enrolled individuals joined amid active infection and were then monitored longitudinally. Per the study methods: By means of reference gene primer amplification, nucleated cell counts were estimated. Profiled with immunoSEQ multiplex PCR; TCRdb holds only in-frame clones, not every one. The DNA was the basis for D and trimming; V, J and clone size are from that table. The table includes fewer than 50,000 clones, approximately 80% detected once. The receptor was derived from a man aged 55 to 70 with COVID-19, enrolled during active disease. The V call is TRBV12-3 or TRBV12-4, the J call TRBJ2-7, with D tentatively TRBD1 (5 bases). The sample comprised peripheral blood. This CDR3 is CASSFQGYEQYF. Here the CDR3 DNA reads TGTGCCAGCAGTTTTCAGGGATACGAGCAGTACTTC.